A selection of T cell receptor beta chains follows, all from one sample in a study of cytomegalovirus exposure and HLA in healthy donors. The assay was immunoSEQ multiplex PCR, and TCRdb's table has in-frame clones only and misses some. Here the sample spans some 130,000 clones, approximately 80% being singletons. The sequencing input was PBMCs. All receptors come from a man younger than 30 in good health and CMV-seronegative. Each CDR3 is given with its conserved first and last residue. The D gene is left open where the match is weak. Not every row has a clone size; where given, it reads once, few, many or a size class.

CDR3aa: CASSVEGRDTEAFF; CDR3nt: TGTGCCAGCAGCGTAGAAGGGAGAGACACTGAAGCTTTCTTT; d_gene: NA; j_gene: TRBJ1-1; v_gene: TRBV9; abundance: NA
CDR3aa: CASNDNNYGYTF; CDR3nt: TGTGCCAGCAACGACAATAACTATGGCTACACCTTC; d_gene: NA; j_gene: TRBJ1-2; v_gene: TRBV14; abundance: NA
CDR3aa: CASSDQWQVVRYGYTF; CDR3nt: TGTGCCAGCAGTGACCAGTGGCAGGTTGTTCGCTATGGCTACACCTTC; d_gene: NA; j_gene: TRBJ1-2; v_gene: TRBV6-1; abundance: NA
CDR3aa: CASSLTGGGRQETQYF; CDR3nt: TGTGCCAGCAGCTTAACGGGGGGTGGGCGGCAAGAGACCCAGTACTTC; d_gene: NA; j_gene: TRBJ2-5; v_gene: TRBV7-3; abundance: NA
CDR3aa: CASSDPGLANEQYF; CDR3nt: TGCGCCAGCAGTGACCCCGGACTAGCGAACGAGCAGTACTTC; d_gene: TRBD2; j_gene: TRBJ2-7; v_gene: TRBV10-1; abundance: few
CDR3aa: CASRIPGLGLPEQYF; CDR3nt: TGTGCCAGCAGGATACCGGGACTAGGACTACCCGAGCAGTACTTC; d_gene: TRBD2; j_gene: TRBJ2-7; v_gene: TRBV6-1; abundance: NA
CDR3aa: CASSPTRFTGGGLYNEQFF; CDR3nt: TGTGCCAGCAGCCCAACCCGATTTACAGGGGGCGGCCTTTACAATGAGCAGTTCTTC; d_gene: TRBD1; j_gene: TRBJ2-1; v_gene: TRBV14; abundance: NA
CDR3aa: CASSLVRATNEKLFF; CDR3nt: TGTGCCAGCAGCTTGGTTCGAGCAACTAATGAAAAACTGTTTTTT; d_gene: NA; j_gene: TRBJ1-4; v_gene: TRBV5-6; abundance: NA
CDR3aa: CASPFASTEQFF; CDR3nt: TGTGCCAGCCCATTTGCTAGTACTGAGCAGTTCTTC; d_gene: NA; j_gene: TRBJ2-1; v_gene: TRBV2; abundance: few
CDR3aa: CAGGRTDEAFF; CDR3nt: TGTGCCGGGGGACGGACAGATGAAGCTTTCTTT; d_gene: NA; j_gene: TRBJ1-1; v_gene: TRBV30; abundance: NA
CDR3aa: CATQTTRGGGYTF; CDR3nt: TGTGCCACCCAAACGACCCGAGGGGGTGGCTACACCTTC; d_gene: NA; j_gene: TRBJ1-2; v_gene: TRBV6-5; abundance: NA
CDR3aa: CASSQDEREGSNQPQHF; CDR3nt: TGCGCCAGCAGCCAAGACGAGAGGGAGGGAAGCAATCAGCCCCAGCATTTT; d_gene: NA; j_gene: TRBJ1-5; v_gene: TRBV4-3; abundance: NA
CDR3aa: CASSLPGNTEAFF; CDR3nt: TGTGCCAGCAGTTTACCGGGGAACACTGAAGCTTTCTTT; d_gene: NA; j_gene: TRBJ1-1; v_gene: TRBV27; abundance: once
CDR3aa: CASSWGRGARETQYF; CDR3nt: TGTGCCAGCAGTTGGGGACGGGGGGCCAGAGAGACCCAGTACTTC; d_gene: NA; j_gene: TRBJ2-5; v_gene: TRBV27; abundance: once
CDR3aa: CASSQNERGRSSPLHF; CDR3nt: TGCGCCAGCAGCCAGAATGAGCGGGGGCGGTCTTCACCCCTCCACTTT; d_gene: NA; j_gene: TRBJ1-6; v_gene: TRBV4-3; abundance: NA
CDR3aa: CASSLNTGTGGRLNTEAFF; CDR3nt: TGTGCCAGCAGCCTTAACACCGGGACAGGGGGTAGACTGAACACTGAAGCTTTCTTT; d_gene: TRBD1; j_gene: TRBJ1-1; v_gene: TRBV14; abundance: NA